This TCR beta chain was sequenced during a study of tumor and adjacent non-tumor tissue in lung cancer. Three rounds of nested PCR, following a modified ARM-PCR protocol, produced the TCRbeta library. TCRdb itself ran the multiplex PCR reads through MiXCR, one entry per CDR3 protein. This sample has about 100,000 distinct CDR3 sequences; 65% occur once, and the top ten carry roughly 20%. This sample's RNA came from whole unsorted tissue. This non-tumor lung sample came from over 3 cm beyond the tumor edge. The ends were cut back, 2 bases at V and 1 base at J, with 8 bases in the middle. Per germline, CDR1 ENHRY and CDR2 SYGVKD. This CDR3 contains 14 residues. Study-wide results and limits: Shorter survival was associated with higher TCR diversity in tumors.

This clonotype was observed at least ten times. The antigen is not known. This clonotype originated in a man aged 25-45 years with non-small cell lung cancer. The sequenced sample consisted of distant non-tumor lung tissue. The chain combines TRBV10-3 with TRBJ1-1, with D unresolved. The CDR3: CAISEEKPNTEAFF. The CDR3 DNA is TGTGCCATCAGTGAGGAGAAACCGAACACTGAAGCTTTCTTT.